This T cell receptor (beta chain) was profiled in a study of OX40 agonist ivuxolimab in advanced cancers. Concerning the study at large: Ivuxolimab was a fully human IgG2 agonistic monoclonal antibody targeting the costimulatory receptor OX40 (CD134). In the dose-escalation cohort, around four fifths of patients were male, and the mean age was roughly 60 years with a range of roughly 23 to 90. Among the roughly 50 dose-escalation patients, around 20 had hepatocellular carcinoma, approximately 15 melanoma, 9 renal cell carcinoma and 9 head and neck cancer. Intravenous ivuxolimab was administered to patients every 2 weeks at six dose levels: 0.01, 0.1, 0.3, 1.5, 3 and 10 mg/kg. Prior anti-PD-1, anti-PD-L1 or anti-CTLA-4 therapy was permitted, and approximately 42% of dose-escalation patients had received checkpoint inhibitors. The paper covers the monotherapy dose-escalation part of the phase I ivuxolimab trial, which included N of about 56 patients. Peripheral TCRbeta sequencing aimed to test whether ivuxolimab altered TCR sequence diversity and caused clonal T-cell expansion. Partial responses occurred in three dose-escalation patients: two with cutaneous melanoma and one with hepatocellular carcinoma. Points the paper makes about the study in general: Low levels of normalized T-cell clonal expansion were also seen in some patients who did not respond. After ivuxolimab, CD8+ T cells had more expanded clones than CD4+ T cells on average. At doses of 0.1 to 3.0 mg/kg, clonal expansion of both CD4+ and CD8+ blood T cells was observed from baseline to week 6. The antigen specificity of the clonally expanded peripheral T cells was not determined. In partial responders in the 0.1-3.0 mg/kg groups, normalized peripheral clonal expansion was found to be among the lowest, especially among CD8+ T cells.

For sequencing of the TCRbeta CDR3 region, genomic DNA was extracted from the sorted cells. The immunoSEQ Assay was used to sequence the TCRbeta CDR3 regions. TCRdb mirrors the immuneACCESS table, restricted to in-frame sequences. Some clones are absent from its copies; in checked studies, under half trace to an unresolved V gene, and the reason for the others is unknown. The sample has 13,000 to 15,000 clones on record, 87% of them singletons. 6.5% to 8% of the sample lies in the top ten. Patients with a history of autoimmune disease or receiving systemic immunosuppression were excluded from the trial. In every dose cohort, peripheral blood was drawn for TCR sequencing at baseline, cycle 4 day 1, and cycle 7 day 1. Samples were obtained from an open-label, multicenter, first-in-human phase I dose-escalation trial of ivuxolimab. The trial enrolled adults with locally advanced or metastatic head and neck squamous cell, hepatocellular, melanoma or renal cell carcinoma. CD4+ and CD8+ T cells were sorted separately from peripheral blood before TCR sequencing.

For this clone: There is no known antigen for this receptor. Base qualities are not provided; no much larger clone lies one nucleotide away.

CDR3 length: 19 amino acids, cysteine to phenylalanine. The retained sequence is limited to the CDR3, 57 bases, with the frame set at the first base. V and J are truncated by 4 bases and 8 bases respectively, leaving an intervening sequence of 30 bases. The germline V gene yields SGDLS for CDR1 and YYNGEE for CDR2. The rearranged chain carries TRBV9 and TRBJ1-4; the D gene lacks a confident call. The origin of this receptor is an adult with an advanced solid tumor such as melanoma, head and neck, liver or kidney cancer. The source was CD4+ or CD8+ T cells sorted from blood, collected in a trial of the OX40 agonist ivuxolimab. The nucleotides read TGTGCCAGCAGCCCCCCGTTAGCAGGTCCGAGTGAAGTGGGGGAAAAACTGTTTTTT. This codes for CASSPPLAGPSEVGEKLFF. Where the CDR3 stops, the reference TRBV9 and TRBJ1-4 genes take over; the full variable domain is DSGVTQTPKHLITATGQRVTLRCSPRSGDLSVYWYQQSLDQGLQFLIQYYNGEERAKGNILERFSAQQFPDLHSELNLSSLELGDSALYFCASSPPLAGPSEVGEKLFFGSGTQLSVL.